This T cell receptor (beta chain) was identified during a study of cytomegalovirus exposure and HLA in healthy donors. Whole-study results and caveats: Later work found most CMV-associated TCR beta chains apparently HLA-restricted.

The PCR made use of 60 Vbeta and 13 Jbeta primers. The table came from immunoSEQ multiplex PCR; TCRdb's copy has only in-frame clones and leaves some out. The data show just over 150,000 clones, about 88% seen once. To note about this clone: Antigen specificity is unknown.

Per germline, CDR1 SGHTA and CDR2 FQGNSA. V lost 5 bases to trimming and J lost 4 bases, with 11 bases between them. This CDR3 is built from 13 residues. Source material: PBMCs. The clonotype comes from a woman between 18 and 29 years old in good health and CMV-seronegative. The chain joins TRBV7-2 to TRBJ1-2; D is undetermined. The CDR3 loop is CASSPQTGYGYTF. In nucleotides, the CDR3 is TGTGCCAGCAGCCCACAGACCGGCTATGGCTACACCTTC.